This T cell receptor (beta chain) stems from a study of T cells in women clearing cervical HPV infection. Study at large: Case blood was drawn when the lesion was first found; control blood after infection became undetectable. Points from the study as a whole: CIN3+ cases had significantly higher TCR richness than controls; evenness did not differ. Each sample's T-cell count was unknown, possibly confounding richness. TRBV6-7 relative abundance averaged roughly 0.099% in cases and about 0.17% in controls.

Some clones are missing from TCRdb's copy, which holds only in-frame ones; the method was immunoSEQ multiplex PCR. This sample's table has 30,000 or so clones. As concerns this clone: Its cognate antigen is unknown. The DNA ends 3 residues before the CDR3 does, and the rest of the CDR3 is filled in from the germline J gene.

The CDR3 is 15 amino acids. The ends were cut back, 3 bases at V and 0 bases at J, with 12 bases in the middle. CDR1 and CDR2 (germline): DFQATT, SNEGSKA (reference sequence). The sample consisted of blood buffy coat. The V call is TRBV20-1, the J call TRBJ1-5, with D perhaps TRBD1 (5 bases). This sequence was found in a woman aged 18-70 years with a cervical HPV16 infection that either progressed to CIN3+ or cleared (not recorded which). Incomplete CDR3 DNA: TGCAGTGCTAGTATAGGGGCTAGTAGCAATCAGCCC. Translating it yields CSASIGASSNQP. The CDR3 in its entirety is CSASIGASSNQPQHF.